This note documents a single T cell receptor (beta chain) sequence. The target antigen is unknown. The data stem from a study of shared clonotypes between healthy human individuals. Study information: Per donor, three plates held CD4 naive cells, three held CD4 memory, two held CD8 naive and one held CD8 memory. Whole-study findings and limits: Large depth notwithstanding, sorted-subset sequencing proved incomplete by rarefaction.

Replicate PCRs for sorted subsets used 200 ng DNA; this equaled about 30,000 T cell genomes. Profiled with immunoSEQ multiplex PCR; TCRdb holds only in-frame clones, not every one. Of some 1.1 million clones listed, approximately 75% were seen once; the top ten hold 0.89%. This clonotype originated in a man younger than 35 in good health. Some clones in this sample may be carry-over from other donors' samples. The sequenced sample consisted of memory CD4+ T cells from PBMCs. Subset noted: CD45RA-negative fraction.

The CDR3 sequence: CASSNPRRTYEQYF. The CDR3 DNA follows: TGTGCCAGCAGCAACCCCAGGAGAACCTACGAGCAGTACTTC. This rearrangement joins TRBV28 to TRBJ2-7, with unresolved D. Germline-derived CDR1 and CDR2 are MDHEN and SYDVKM. The CDR3 consists of 14 residues. Trimming cost V 6 bases and J 2 bases, with 14 bases left between them.